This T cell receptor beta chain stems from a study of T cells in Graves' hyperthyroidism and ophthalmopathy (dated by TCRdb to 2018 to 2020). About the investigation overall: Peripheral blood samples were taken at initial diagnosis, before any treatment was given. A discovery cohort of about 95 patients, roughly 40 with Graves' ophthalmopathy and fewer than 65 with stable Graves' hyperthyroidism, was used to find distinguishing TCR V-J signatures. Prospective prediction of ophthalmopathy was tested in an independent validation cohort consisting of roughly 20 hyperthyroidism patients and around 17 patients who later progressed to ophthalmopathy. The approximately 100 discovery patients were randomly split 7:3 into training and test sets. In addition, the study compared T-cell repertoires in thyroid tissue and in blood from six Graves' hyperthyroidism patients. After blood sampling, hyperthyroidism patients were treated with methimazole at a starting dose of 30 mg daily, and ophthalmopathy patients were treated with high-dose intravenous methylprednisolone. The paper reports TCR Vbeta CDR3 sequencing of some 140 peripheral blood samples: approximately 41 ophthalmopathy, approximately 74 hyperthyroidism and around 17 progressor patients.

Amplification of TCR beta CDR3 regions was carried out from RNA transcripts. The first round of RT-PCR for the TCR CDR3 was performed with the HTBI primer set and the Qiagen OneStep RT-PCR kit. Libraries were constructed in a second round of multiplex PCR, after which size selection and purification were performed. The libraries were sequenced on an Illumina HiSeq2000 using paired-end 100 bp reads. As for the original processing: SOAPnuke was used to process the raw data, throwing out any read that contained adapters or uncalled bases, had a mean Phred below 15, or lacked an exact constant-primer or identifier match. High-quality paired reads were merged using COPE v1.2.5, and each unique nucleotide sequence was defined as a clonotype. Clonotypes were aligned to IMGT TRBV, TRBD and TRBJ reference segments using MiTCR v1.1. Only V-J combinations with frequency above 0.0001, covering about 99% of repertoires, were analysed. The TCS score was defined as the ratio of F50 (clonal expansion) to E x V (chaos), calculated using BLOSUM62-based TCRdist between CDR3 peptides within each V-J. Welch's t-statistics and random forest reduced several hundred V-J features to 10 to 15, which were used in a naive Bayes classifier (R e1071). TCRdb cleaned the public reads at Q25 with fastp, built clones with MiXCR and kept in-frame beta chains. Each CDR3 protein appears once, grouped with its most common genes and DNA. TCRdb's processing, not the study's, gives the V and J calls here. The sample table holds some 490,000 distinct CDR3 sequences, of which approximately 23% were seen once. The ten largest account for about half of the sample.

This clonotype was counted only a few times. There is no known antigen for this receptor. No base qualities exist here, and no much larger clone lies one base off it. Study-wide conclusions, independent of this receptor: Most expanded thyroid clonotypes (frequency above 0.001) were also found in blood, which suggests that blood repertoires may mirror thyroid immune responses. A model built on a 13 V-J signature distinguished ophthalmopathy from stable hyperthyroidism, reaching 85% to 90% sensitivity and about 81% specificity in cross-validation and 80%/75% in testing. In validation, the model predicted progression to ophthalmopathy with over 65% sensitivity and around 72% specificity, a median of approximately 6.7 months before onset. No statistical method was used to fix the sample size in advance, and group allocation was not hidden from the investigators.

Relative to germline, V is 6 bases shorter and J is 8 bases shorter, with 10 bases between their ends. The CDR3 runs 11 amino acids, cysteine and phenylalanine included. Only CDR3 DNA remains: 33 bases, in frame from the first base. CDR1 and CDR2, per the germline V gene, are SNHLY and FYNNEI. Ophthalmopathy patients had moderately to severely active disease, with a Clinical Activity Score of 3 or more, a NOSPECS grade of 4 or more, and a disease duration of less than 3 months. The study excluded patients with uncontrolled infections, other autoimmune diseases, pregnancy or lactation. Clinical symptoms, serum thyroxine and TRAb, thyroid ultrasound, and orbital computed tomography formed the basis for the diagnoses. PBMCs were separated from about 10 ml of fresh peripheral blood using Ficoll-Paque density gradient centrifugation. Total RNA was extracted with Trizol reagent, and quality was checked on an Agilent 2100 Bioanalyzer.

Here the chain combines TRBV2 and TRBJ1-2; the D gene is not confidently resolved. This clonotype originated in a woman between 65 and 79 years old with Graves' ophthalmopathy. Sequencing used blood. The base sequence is TGTGCCAGCAGGGAAAATTCAGGCTACACCTTC. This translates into CASRENSGYTF.